The following is a TCR beta chain sequence with its context. The antigen is undetermined. The data were obtained in a study of cytomegalovirus exposure and HLA in healthy donors. Broader study findings: Researchers counted approximately 160 TCR beta chains as cytomegalovirus-associated. The productive fraction for most TCR beta V segments was about 87% or about 30% in an earlier analysis. Accurate prediction of HLA-A and HLA-B alleles (for most subjects) was reportedly achieved from TCR beta sequences. A few CMV-associated chains were confirmed in vitro to be specific for CMV antigens.

With 60 Vbeta and 13 Jbeta primers, the PCR was carried out. Some clones are missing from TCRdb's copy, which holds only in-frame ones; the method was immunoSEQ multiplex PCR. Of over 110,000 clones in the sample, 75% to 80% were seen once. The CDR3 contains 12 residues. The V gene lost 4 bases and the J gene lost 4 bases, with 7 bases spanning the gap. Per the germline V gene, CDR1 is SNHLY and CDR2 is FYNNEI. J is TRBJ1-1 and V is TRBV2; D unclear. Sequencing input: PBMCs. This TCR was recovered from a woman between 40 and 55 years old in good health and CMV-seropositive. CDR3 protein: CASSVERTEAFF. The DNA of the CDR3 is TGTGCCAGCAGTGTTGAGCGCACTGAAGCTTTCTTT.